Listed below are T cell receptor beta chains from one sample, sequenced in a study of blood T cell repertoires in COVID-19. Assay used: immunoSEQ multiplex PCR; TCRdb lists only in-frame clones, some missing. This repertoire shows fewer than 200,000 clones, about 92% found once; its top ten account for roughly 4.8%. The sequenced sample was peripheral blood. The receptor source for this set is a man under 40 with COVID-19, enrolled during active disease. Both conserved end residues are part of each CDR3. The D gene is left open where the match is weak.

V: TRBV5-1
J: TRBJ2-2
length: 16
D: TRBD2
CDR3: CASSFLAGGKTGELFF
DNA: TGCGCCAGCAGCTTTCTAGCGGGAGGAAAAACCGGGGAGCTGTTTTTT

V: TRBV19
J: TRBJ1-5
length: 15
D: TRBD1
CDR3: CASRPDRKRNQPQHF
DNA: TGTGCCAGTAGACCGGACAGGAAGAGGAATCAGCCCCAGCATTTT

V: TRBV7-9
J: TRBJ2-2
length: 17
D: NA
CDR3: CTKVVLAGSVYAGELFF
DNA: TGTACCAAGGTCGTACTAGCAGGGTCTGTCTACGCCGGGGAGCTGTTTTTT

V: TRBV28
J: TRBJ2-3
length: 16
D: TRBD2
CDR3: CASSFLLAGPTDTQYF
DNA: TGTGCCAGCAGTTTTCTCCTAGCGGGACCCACAGATACGCAGTATTTT

V: TRBV9
J: TRBJ1-1
length: 15
D: NA
CDR3: CASSVGRGQNTEAFF
DNA: TGTGCCAGCAGCGTCGGGAGGGGACAGAACACTGAAGCTTTCTTT

V: TRBV27
J: TRBJ2-3
length: 13
D: TRBD1
CDR3: CASRDSSTDTQYF
DNA: TGTGCCAGCCGGGACAGTTCCACAGATACGCAGTATTTT

V: TRBV5-1
J: TRBJ2-1
length: 18
D: TRBD2
CDR3: CASSLVQTSAGAYNEQFF
DNA: TGCGCCAGCAGCTTGGTACAGACTAGCGCAGGGGCCTACAATGAGCAGTTCTTC

V: TRBV3-1/TRBV3-2
J: TRBJ2-7
length: 15
D: NA
CDR3: CASSQAPSRLYEQYF
DNA: TGTGCCAGCAGCCAAGCCCCTAGCCGCCTATACGAGCAGTACTTC

V: TRBV6-2/TRBV6-3
J: TRBJ2-7
length: 15
D: NA
CDR3: CASSRTGQSSYEQYF
DNA: TGTGCCAGCAGCCGAACAGGGCAGAGCTCCTACGAGCAGTACTTC

V: TRBV6-6
J: TRBJ1-2
length: 13
D: NA
CDR3: CASKPSSGHGYTF
DNA: TGTGCCAGCAAACCTTCGTCAGGGCATGGCTACACCTTC

V: TRBV4-1
J: TRBJ1-3
length: 17
D: NA
CDR3: CASSQDLILSSGNTIYF
DNA: TGCGCCAGCAGCCAAGATCTCATCTTGAGCTCTGGAAACACCATATATTTT

V: TRBV5-4
J: TRBJ1-1
length: 14
D: NA
CDR3: CASRGELGRTEAFF
DNA: TGTGCCAGCAGGGGCGAGTTGGGCAGGACTGAAGCTTTCTTT

V: TRBV4-2
J: TRBJ2-1
length: 16
D: TRBD2
CDR3: CASSQDGSGTSNEQFF
DNA: TGTGCCAGCAGCCAAGATGGTAGCGGGACATCGAATGAGCAGTTCTTC

V: TRBV9
J: TRBJ2-3
length: 15
D: TRBD2
CDR3: CASSVAGGQTDTQYF
DNA: TGTGCCAGCAGCGTAGCGGGGGGGCAAACAGATACGCAGTATTTT

V: TRBV30
J: TRBJ2-5
length: 13
D: NA
CDR3: CAWSVSHRETQYF
DNA: TGTGCCTGGAGTGTGAGTCACCGGGAGACCCAGTACTTC

V: TRBV9
J: TRBJ2-1
length: 18
D: TRBD2
CDR3: CASSDPVGGGRAYNEQFF
DNA: TGTGCCAGCAGCGACCCCGTTGGGGGCGGGAGGGCGTACAATGAGCAGTTCTTC